A single sample gave rise to the 29 T cell receptor beta chains below, sequenced in a study of cytomegalovirus exposure and HLA in healthy donors. Both 60 Vbeta primers and 13 Jbeta primers went into the PCR. The assay was immunoSEQ multiplex PCR, and TCRdb's table has in-frame clones only and misses some. The sample has 150,000 to 200,000 clones, about 85% seen once. The sequenced sample was PBMCs. The origin of the receptors is a middle-aged man in good health and CMV-seropositive.

This chain uses TRBV27 with TRBJ2-1, with D tentatively TRBD1 (5 bases). CDR3 length equals 14 residues. With 9 bases removed from V and 0 bases from J, the gap between germline ends came to 12 bases. The V gene's germline CDR1 is MNHEY and CDR2 SMNVEV (reference sequence). The CDR3 loop is CASGAQSSYNEQFF. CDR3 DNA sequence: TGTGCCAGTGGGGCCCAAAGCTCCTACAATGAGCAGTTCTTC.

The chain uses TRBV2 and TRBJ1-2; 10 nucleotides line up with TRBD1. The germline gives CDR1 SNHLY, CDR2 FYNNEI. V shed 4 bases, J shed 8 bases, and the junction held 10 bases outside the gene matches. The CDR3 is 15 residues long. The CDR3 spells CASSVSADRGTGYTF. CDR3 sequence (DNA): TGTGCCAGCAGTGTCTCCGCGGACAGGGGGACGGGCTACACCTTC.

This rearrangement joins TRBV2 to TRBJ2-7, with D uncertain. Germline assignment: CDR1 SNHLY and CDR2 FYNNEI. The V and J ends lost 4 bases and 4 bases respectively, with 14 bases between them. This CDR3 has 14 residues. The CDR3: CASSAAESRYEQYF. The CDR3 coding sequence is TGTGCCAGCAGTGCGGCAGAGTCGAGGTACGAGCAGTACTTC.

Concerning this clone itself: This sample includes further DNA sequences coding for the same CDR3. The chain couples TRBV5-1 to TRBJ1-4; the match to TRBD1 covers 8 bases. The CDR3 is 16 residues long. V was clipped by 0 bases and J by 1 base; unmatched bases: 2. In germline, CDR1 is SGHRS, CDR2 YFSETQ. The CDR3 spells CASSLGQGLTNEKLFF. Here the CDR3 DNA reads TGCGCCAGCAGCTTGGGACAGGGGCTAACTAATGAAAAACTGTTTTTT.

This chain's CDR3 is CASYQPGHRRTGELFF. CDR3 nucleotides: TGTGCCAGTTACCAACCAGGTCACAGACGCACCGGGGAGCTGTTTTTT. V is TRBV21-1 and J is TRBJ2-2; the table names TRBD1, a call not compared with the DNA. TRBV21-1 is recorded as a pseudogene. CDR3 length: 16 residues.

The chain uses TRBV9 and TRBJ2-7; perhaps TRBD1 as D (6 bases). The germline V gene has CDR1 SGDLS and CDR2 YYNGEE. The CDR3 consists of 14 residues. Trimming removed 4 bases from V and 6 bases from J, with 17 bases in between. The CDR3 sequence is CASSPQGRKPEQYF. In DNA form, the CDR3 reads TGTGCCAGCAGCCCCCAGGGGCGTAAGCCCGAGCAGTACTTC.

This clone was seen a handful of times. This CDR3 reads CASMGTGGTYEQYF. The CDR3, as DNA: TGTGCCAGCATGGGGACAGGGGGAACCTACGAGCAGTACTTC. This rearrangement joins TRBV6-5 to TRBJ2-7; 11 bases are shared with TRBD1. The CDR3 extends over 14 amino acids. After removal of 7 bases from V and 2 bases from J, the junction contained 4 bases not matched to a gene. Germline loops: CDR1 MNHEY, CDR2 SVGAGI.

J is TRBJ2-7 and V is TRBV28; 8 nucleotides match TRBD1. The CDR3 totals 15 residues. V dropped 5 bases and J dropped 4; count of bases not matched to a gene: 10. CDR1 and CDR2 from the germline V gene are MDHEN and SYDVKM. The CDR3 DNA reads TGTGCCAGCAGTACCACCGGGACAGGAAATTACGAGCAGTACTTC. The encoded protein is CASSTTGTGNYEQYF. Using reference TRBV28 and TRBJ2-7 for the parts outside the CDR3, the full variable domain is DVKVTQSSRYLVKRTGEKVFLECVQDMDHENMFWYRQDPGLGLRLIYFSYDVKMKEKGDIPEGYSVSREKKERFSLILESASTNQTSMYLCASSTTGTGNYEQYFGPGTRLTVT.

There are a few counts of this clone. The chain links TRBV7-3 to TRBJ2-1; 8 bases align to TRBD2. CDR1 is SGHTA, CDR2 FQGTGA, per germline. CDR3 length: 15 amino acids. Trimming took 5 bases from V and 4 from J; bases not matched to a gene: 7. The CDR3 sequence is CASSPGLASYNEQFF. The CDR3 region has the DNA TGTGCCAGCAGCCCTGGACTAGCATCTTACAATGAGCAGTTCTTC.

This clone has more than one count but fewer than ten. The chain couples TRBV10-3 to TRBJ2-5; 7 bases agree with TRBD1. V shed 4 bases, J shed 5 bases, and the junction held 19 bases outside the gene matches. The CDR3 totals 18 residues. CDR1 is ENHRY and CDR2 is SYGVKD in the germline V gene. CDR3: CAISGRVDRDRVKETQYF. In DNA, the CDR3 is TGTGCCATCAGTGGACGAGTGGACAGAGACAGGGTGAAGGAGACCCAGTACTTC.

Here the CDR3 reads CASSFGSPGLRDYQPQHF. CDR3 DNA sequence: TGTGCCAGCAGCTTTGGGTCCCCCGGACTGCGGGATTATCAGCCCCAGCATTTT. The chain recombines TRBV7-9 with TRBJ1-5; no reliable D call. The length of the CDR3 is 18 residues. V was trimmed by 3 bases and J by 5 bases, leaving 23 bases between them. The V gene's germline CDR1 is SEHNR and CDR2 FQNEAQ (reference sequence).

The rearrangement joins TRBV7-9 to TRBJ2-1; 10 nucleotides match TRBD2. Unmatched junction bases numbered 14, after V lost 5 bases and J lost 1 base. The length of the CDR3 is 19 residues. Germline assignment: CDR1 SEHNR and CDR2 FQNEAQ (reference sequence). Here the CDR3 reads CASSGSVGSGRVSYNEQFF. CDR3 DNA: TGTGCCAGCAGCGGAAGTGTCGGCAGCGGGAGGGTGTCCTACAATGAGCAGTTCTTC.

The chain carries TRBV5-5 and TRBJ1-6, with D tentatively TRBD1 (6 bases). The V end lost 1 base, the J end lost 2 bases, and 16 bases lay between the germline ends. CDR3 length: 18 residues. The germline gives CDR1 SGHKS, CDR2 YYEKEE (reference sequence). The CDR3 DNA is TGTGCCAGCAGCTTGTGGGACACGCTAGGGGCCTATAATTCACCCCTCCACTTT. Its translation: CASSLWDTLGAYNSPLHF.

The count of this clone is one. The chain's CDR3 is CASSSTPGVSQPQHF. In DNA, the CDR3 is TGTGCCAGCAGTTCCACACCCGGAGTGAGTCAGCCCCAGCATTTT. This chain links TRBV28 with TRBJ1-5; D remains ambiguous. Between the trimmed V and J ends, which lost 4 bases and 6 bases, there was a span of 16 bases. The CDR3 runs to 15 residues. Germline V gene sequence: CDR1 MDHEN, CDR2 SYDVKM.

This clone was counted once. The chain carries TRBV28 and TRBJ1-5; 8 bases match TRBD1. The V and J ends lost 6 bases and 0 bases, in that order; junction bases with no gene match: 1. The CDR3 covers 14 residues. Germline V gene data show CDR1 as MDHEN and CDR2 as SYDVKM. The DNA for the CDR3 is TGTGCCAGCAGGGGGACAGGTAGCAATCAGCCCCAGCATTTT. Encoded protein: CASRGTGSNQPQHF.

J is TRBJ2-5 and V is TRBV7-9; D ambiguous. The CDR3 runs 12 residues. Germline values: CDR1 SEHNR, CDR2 FQNEAQ (reference sequence). Trimming stripped 5 bases from V and 4 bases from J, with 8 bases between. The CDR3 here is CASSPPGETQYF. The CDR3 region has the DNA TGTGCCAGCAGCCCCCCCGGAGAGACCCAGTACTTC.

The chain recombines TRBV13 with TRBJ1-5, with D hard to call. This CDR3 contains 14 residues. CDR1 PRHDT and CDR2 FYEKMQ come from the germline V gene (reference sequence). V lost 1 base, J lost 6 bases, and 10 bases lay in between. The CDR3 loop is CASSLALQAQPQHF. The CDR3 DNA is TGTGCCAGCAGCTTAGCCCTGCAGGCTCAGCCCCAGCATTTT.

This clone was recorded a few times. This rearrangement joins TRBV19 to TRBJ1-2; no reliable D call. Trimming removed 5 bases at V and 4 bases at J, with 11 bases between. CDR1 and CDR2 from the germline V gene are LNHDA and SQIVND (reference sequence). CDR3 length: 13 residues. CDR3 loop: CASSRPGFYGYTF. The CDR3 DNA reads as TGTGCCAGTAGTCGTCCAGGCTTCTATGGCTACACCTTC.

The chain carries TRBV5-4 and TRBJ1-6; D perhaps matches TRBD1 (5 bases). Between the trimmed V and J ends, which lost 0 bases and 8 bases, there was a span of 9 bases. The CDR3 extends over 14 amino acids. Germline V gives CDR1 SGHNT, CDR2 YYREEE (reference sequence). CDR3 in DNA: TGTGCCAGCAGCTTGGTAGGAGGGGATTCACCCCTCCACTTT. Protein product: CASSLVGGDSPLHF. Filled out from reference TRBV5-4 and TRBJ1-6, the complete variable domain reads ETGVTQSPTHLIKTRGQQVTLRCSSQSGHNTVSWYQQALGQGPQFIFQYYREEENGRGNFPPRFSGLQFPNYSSELNVNALELDDSALYLCASSLVGGDSPLHFGNGTRLTVT.

The gene calls are TRBV9 and TRBJ2-3; 8 positions agree with TRBD2. Germline trimming cut 2 bases from V and 4 bases from J; bases unmatched to any gene: 3. CDR1 is SGDLS and CDR2 is YYNGEE in the germline V gene. The CDR3 loop spans 14 amino acids. CDR3 sequence reads: CASSVAGGPDTQYF. The DNA of the CDR3 is TGTGCCAGCAGCGTTGCGGGGGGCCCAGATACGCAGTATTTT.

This chain joins TRBV9 and TRBJ2-1, with TRBD2 matching 8 bases. The CDR3 is 17 amino acids. The ends lost 0 bases at V and 3 bases at J; junction bases unmatched: 8. Germline-derived CDR1 and CDR2 are SGDLS and YYNGEE. The CDR3 DNA follows: TGTGCCAGCAGCGTAGAGGGGGGACTAGAAGTCTACAATGAGCAGTTCTTC. Translation gives CASSVEGGLEVYNEQFF.

The V gene is TRBV28, the J gene TRBJ1-2; no reliable D call. The V end lost 5 bases, the J end lost 2 bases, and 9 bases lay between the germline ends. Germline values: CDR1 MDHEN, CDR2 SYDVKM. The CDR3 runs to 13 residues. The CDR3: CASSKRANYGYTF. CDR3 bases: TGTGCCAGCAGTAAGAGGGCCAACTATGGCTACACCTTC.

This clone was counted only a few times. The rearrangement joins TRBV5-5 to TRBJ2-2; 7 bases align to TRBD1. The CDR3 is made up of 14 amino acids. The V and J ends lost 6 bases and 7 bases, in that order; junction bases with no gene match: 9. The V gene's germline CDR1 is SGHKS and CDR2 YYEKEE (reference sequence). CDR3 sequence: CASNQQGRGGELFF. CDR3 bases: TGTGCCAGCAACCAACAGGGGAGAGGCGGGGAGCTGTTTTTT.

This clone occurred a few times. This chain connects TRBV10-1 to TRBJ1-6; 9 bases fit TRBD1. Trimming at V came to 9 bases and at J to 6 bases, leaving 3 bases not matched to a gene. The CDR3 is 13 amino acids. Germline CDR1 and CDR2: WNHNN and SYGVQD (reference sequence). CDR3 amino acids: CARTDRGNSPLHF. The CDR3 nucleotides are TGCGCCAGGACGGACAGGGGTAATTCACCCCTCCACTTT.

V usage is TRBV9 and J usage is TRBJ2-2, with 9 bases that match TRBD2. This CDR3 region has 15 residues. With 6 bases clipped from V and 1 base from J, the junction kept 4 bases outside the gene matches. In germline, CDR1 is SGDLS, CDR2 YYNGEE. The CDR3 here is CASKSGGLNTGELFF. The CDR3 DNA sequence: TGTGCCAGCAAAAGCGGGGGGTTGAACACCGGGGAGCTGTTTTTT.

The gene calls are TRBV4-1 and TRBJ1-1; 11 positions agree with TRBD1. Germline V gene sequence: CDR1 MGHRA, CDR2 YSYEKL. The length of the CDR3 is 18 residues. Losses at the gene ends were 0 bases for V and 3 bases for J; bases not matched to a gene: 9. The CDR3 here is CASSQDPMDRGLDTEAFF. For the CDR3, the DNA is TGCGCCAGCAGCCAAGATCCAATGGACAGGGGGCTGGACACTGAAGCTTTCTTT.

The J gene is TRBJ2-1, the V gene TRBV5-1, with 11 positions matching TRBD2. Germline V gene lookup returns CDR1 SGHRS and CDR2 YFSETQ. The CDR3 is 15 amino acids. V lost 4 bases, J lost 14 bases, and 14 bases stayed unmatched. CDR3 region: CASSPLGLAGGVEFF. In nucleotides, the CDR3 is TGCGCCAGCAGCCCCCTGGGCCTAGCGGGGGGCGTAGAGTTCTTC.

The chain joins TRBV30 to TRBJ2-1; 7 bases map to TRBD2. The CDR3 length is 14 residues. After removal of 0 bases from V and 7 bases from J, the junction contained 6 bases not matched to a gene. Germline assignment: CDR1 GTSNPN and CDR2 SVGIG (reference sequence). CDR3 nucleotides: TGTGCCTGGAGTGTACTAGCTAGCGGAAATGAGCAGTTCTTC. Translating gives CAWSVLASGNEQFF.

This clone was recorded once. The chain is built from TRBV6-6 and TRBJ2-7; weak D call: TRBD2 (6 bases). Germline-derived CDR1 and CDR2 are MNHNY and SVGAGI (reference sequence). The CDR3 loop spans 14 amino acids. V was cut by 11 bases and J by 7 bases, with 24 bases left in between. CDR3 loop: CASQSPGVTWEQYF. The CDR3 nucleotides read TGTGCCTCCCAATCACCGGGAGTTACGTGGGAGCAGTACTTC.